The rows below give T cell receptor beta chains drawn from one sample of a study of blood T cell repertoires in COVID-19. Only in-frame clones appear in the TCRdb table, and some are missing; sequencing was by immunoSEQ multiplex PCR. The sample lists about 180,000 clones; around 90% were seen once. The sample taken for sequencing was PBMCs or T cells enriched from blood (not recorded which). Source of these receptors: a woman aged 18-29 years who had recovered from COVID-19. Each CDR3 is given with its conserved first and last residue. D genes are given only for firm matches. Only some rows state a clone size, as once, few, many or a class for expanded clones.

j_gene: TRBJ1-2
abundance: once
v_gene: TRBV28
d_gene: NA
CDR3aa: CASSQRDSRTFYGYTF
CDR3nt: TGTGCCAGCAGCCAGAGAGACAGTCGAACGTTCTATGGCTACACCTTC

j_gene: TRBJ1-2
abundance: NA
v_gene: TRBV29-1
d_gene: TRBD1
CDR3aa: CSVARGRGDGYTF
CDR3nt: TGCAGCGTTGCCAGGGGGCGCGGGGATGGCTACACCTTC

j_gene: TRBJ2-7
abundance: few
v_gene: TRBV29-1
d_gene: TRBD1
CDR3aa: CSVLLGQGSYEQYF
CDR3nt: TGCAGCGTACTTCTCGGACAGGGAAGCTACGAGCAGTACTTC

j_gene: TRBJ2-3
abundance: NA
v_gene: TRBV6-4
d_gene: TRBD2
CDR3aa: CASRAGDDSDTQYF
CDR3nt: TGTGCCAGCAGAGCGGGAGATGACTCAGATACGCAGTATTTT

j_gene: TRBJ2-7
abundance: once
v_gene: TRBV7-2
d_gene: TRBD1
CDR3aa: CASSYLGQLGFSYEQYF
CDR3nt: TGTGCCAGCAGCTACCTGGGACAGCTGGGTTTTAGCTACGAGCAGTACTTC

j_gene: TRBJ2-2
abundance: NA
v_gene: TRBV29-1
d_gene: NA
CDR3aa: CSAPRGTGELFF
CDR3nt: TGCAGCGCACCCAGGGGTACCGGGGAGCTGTTTTTT

j_gene: TRBJ2-7
abundance: once
v_gene: TRBV11-2
d_gene: NA
CDR3aa: CASSLNGGLYEQYF
CDR3nt: TGTGCCAGCAGCTTAAATGGCGGACTCTACGAGCAGTACTTC

j_gene: TRBJ1-1
abundance: NA
v_gene: TRBV27
d_gene: NA
CDR3aa: CASSFQYPGMNTEAFF
CDR3nt: TGTGCCAGCAGTTTCCAATACCCGGGTATGAACACTGAAGCTTTCTTT

j_gene: TRBJ1-2
abundance: NA
v_gene: TRBV2
d_gene: TRBD1
CDR3aa: CASRSPDRGYGYTF
CDR3nt: TGTGCCAGCAGGTCCCCGGACAGGGGCTATGGCTACACCTTC

j_gene: TRBJ2-7
abundance: NA
v_gene: TRBV27
d_gene: TRBD2
CDR3aa: CASSYGGSVGRDEQYF
CDR3nt: TGTGCCAGCAGTTACGGCGGGAGCGTAGGTAGGGACGAGCAGTACTTC

j_gene: TRBJ1-1
abundance: NA
v_gene: TRBV5-1
d_gene: NA
CDR3aa: CATSRRETEAFF
CDR3nt: TGCGCCACCAGCAGGCGGGAAACTGAAGCTTTCTTT

j_gene: TRBJ2-6
abundance: NA
v_gene: TRBV29-1
d_gene: TRBD1
CDR3aa: CSVEATGTWANVLTF
CDR3nt: TGCAGCGTTGAAGCGACAGGGACCTGGGCCAACGTCCTGACTTTC

j_gene: TRBJ2-2
abundance: NA
v_gene: TRBV5-4
d_gene: TRBD1
CDR3aa: CASSRDRGFNTGELFF
CDR3nt: TGTGCCAGCAGCCGTGACAGGGGGTTTAACACCGGGGAGCTGTTTTTT

j_gene: TRBJ2-2
abundance: NA
v_gene: TRBV19
d_gene: TRBD2
CDR3aa: CASSIPGRGTSGELFF
CDR3nt: TGTGCCAGTAGTATTCCAGGGAGGGGCACCTCCGGGGAGCTGTTTTTT

j_gene: TRBJ1-2
abundance: NA
v_gene: TRBV14
d_gene: TRBD1
CDR3aa: CASSLGTGPNYGYTF
CDR3nt: TGTGCCAGCAGCCTCGGGACAGGCCCAAACTATGGCTACACCTTC

j_gene: TRBJ2-1
abundance: once
v_gene: TRBV4-3
d_gene: TRBD1
CDR3aa: CASNNRGSANEQFF
CDR3nt: TGCGCCAGCAATAACAGGGGCTCAGCAAATGAGCAGTTCTTC

j_gene: TRBJ2-5
abundance: few
v_gene: TRBV7-9
d_gene: TRBD1
CDR3aa: CASRGSTGNKETQYF
CDR3nt: TGTGCCAGCAGAGGTTCGACAGGGAATAAAGAGACCCAGTACTTC

j_gene: TRBJ1-5
abundance: NA
v_gene: TRBV20-1
d_gene: NA
CDR3aa: CSASEGAVIMGSQHF
CDR3nt: TGCAGTGCTAGTGAAGGGGCCGTAATCATGGGGTCCCAGCATTTT

j_gene: TRBJ2-1
abundance: few
v_gene: TRBV7-9
d_gene: NA
CDR3aa: CASSSSLFNEQFF
CDR3nt: TGTGCCAGCAGCTCCTCTTTGTTCAATGAGCAGTTCTTC

j_gene: TRBJ2-7
abundance: NA
v_gene: TRBV7-9
d_gene: TRBD2
CDR3aa: CASRKASGTYEQYF
CDR3nt: TGTGCCAGCAGGAAGGCTAGCGGTACCTACGAGCAGTACTTC

j_gene: TRBJ2-7
abundance: NA
v_gene: TRBV28
d_gene: TRBD2
CDR3aa: CASSFSWGGSYEQYF
CDR3nt: TGTGCCAGCAGTTTTTCGTGGGGGGGGTCCTACGAGCAGTACTTC

j_gene: TRBJ2-3
abundance: NA
v_gene: TRBV10-3
d_gene: TRBD1
CDR3aa: CAISDPSTGGSTLGADTQYF
CDR3nt: TGTGCCATCAGTGACCCTTCGACAGGGGGCTCCACCCTCGGGGCAGATACGCAGTATTTT

j_gene: TRBJ2-2
abundance: NA
v_gene: TRBV19
d_gene: TRBD2
CDR3aa: CASSKTSGANTGELFF
CDR3nt: TGTGCCAGTAGTAAGACTAGCGGGGCGAACACCGGGGAGCTGTTTTTT

j_gene: TRBJ2-3
abundance: NA
v_gene: TRBV10-1
d_gene: NA
CDR3aa: CASSESVFGGAGDTQYF
CDR3nt: TGCGCCAGCAGTGAGTCTGTATTCGGCGGGGCCGGGGATACGCAGTATTTT

j_gene: TRBJ1-1
abundance: once
v_gene: TRBV3-1/TRBV3-2
d_gene: NA
CDR3aa: CASSTRTEAFF
CDR3nt: TGTGCCAGCAGCACCCGGACTGAAGCTTTCTTT

j_gene: TRBJ2-7
abundance: NA
v_gene: TRBV6-5
d_gene: TRBD2
CDR3aa: CATIRTSGSYEQYF
CDR3nt: TGTGCCACAATACGGACTAGCGGGAGCTACGAGCAGTACTTC

j_gene: TRBJ2-3
abundance: NA
v_gene: TRBV3-1/TRBV3-2
d_gene: TRBD2
CDR3aa: CASSQAAGGSADTQYF
CDR3nt: TGTGCCAGCAGCCAAGCAGCGGGAGGCTCGGCAGATACGCAGTATTTT

j_gene: TRBJ1-5
abundance: NA
v_gene: TRBV6-5
d_gene: NA
CDR3aa: CASSYSPEGNQPQHF
CDR3nt: TGTGCCAGCAGTTACTCCCCGGAGGGCAATCAGCCCCAGCATTTT

j_gene: TRBJ1-6
abundance: NA
v_gene: TRBV10-3
d_gene: NA
CDR3aa: CAISKEWITETNSPLHF
CDR3nt: TGTGCCATCAGTAAAGAGTGGATTACAGAAACTAATTCACCCCTCCACTTT

j_gene: TRBJ2-1
abundance: NA
v_gene: TRBV24-1
d_gene: NA
CDR3aa: CANRCGEQFF
CDR3nt: TGTGCCAACAGGTGCGGAGAGCAGTTCTTC

j_gene: TRBJ2-5
abundance: NA
v_gene: TRBV28
d_gene: NA
CDR3aa: CASSSGLQTQYF
CDR3nt: TGTGCCAGCAGCTCGGGGTTGCAGACCCAGTACTTC

j_gene: TRBJ2-1
abundance: once
v_gene: TRBV11-3
d_gene: TRBD2
CDR3aa: CASSLTTSGLNNEQFF
CDR3nt: TGTGCCAGCAGCTTGACAACTAGCGGACTTAACAATGAGCAGTTCTTC

j_gene: TRBJ1-1
abundance: NA
v_gene: TRBV6-1
d_gene: NA
CDR3aa: CASSEATGYTEAFF
CDR3nt: TGTGCCAGCAGTGAAGCTACAGGTTACACTGAAGCTTTCTTT

j_gene: TRBJ2-5
abundance: NA
v_gene: TRBV18
d_gene: TRBD2
CDR3aa: CASSPGTSPQETQYF
CDR3nt: TGTGCCAGCTCACCAGGGACTAGCCCACAAGAGACCCAGTACTTC

j_gene: TRBJ2-7
abundance: NA
v_gene: TRBV6-5
d_gene: NA
CDR3aa: CASSYSRGTYEQYF
CDR3nt: TGTGCCAGCAGTTACTCCCGGGGTACGTACGAGCAGTACTTC

j_gene: TRBJ1-4
abundance: once
v_gene: TRBV11-3
d_gene: NA
CDR3aa: CASPGEKLFF
CDR3nt: TGTGCCAGCCCCGGGGAAAAACTGTTTTTT

j_gene: TRBJ1-1
abundance: few
v_gene: TRBV5-4
d_gene: TRBD1
CDR3aa: CASSKGTGNTMPFF
CDR3nt: TGTGCCAGCAGCAAGGGGACAGGCAACACTATGCCCTTCTTT

j_gene: TRBJ2-7
abundance: NA
v_gene: TRBV10-2
d_gene: NA
CDR3aa: CASSPVYEQYF
CDR3nt: TGCGCCAGCAGCCCCGTATACGAGCAGTACTTC

j_gene: TRBJ1-2
abundance: NA
v_gene: TRBV7-9
d_gene: NA
CDR3aa: CASSLGGAF
CDR3nt: TGTGCCAGCAGCTTAGGCGGCGCCTTC

j_gene: TRBJ1-6
abundance: NA
v_gene: TRBV28
d_gene: NA
CDR3aa: CASSLRSDYNSPLHF
CDR3nt: TGTGCCAGCAGTTTGAGGTCAGACTATAATTCACCCCTCCACTTT

j_gene: TRBJ2-1
abundance: NA
v_gene: TRBV20-1
d_gene: NA
CDR3aa: CSESSPNEQFF
CDR3nt: TGCAGTGAGTCTAGCCCGAATGAGCAGTTCTTC

j_gene: TRBJ2-4
abundance: NA
v_gene: TRBV19
d_gene: NA
CDR3aa: CASSLQAEKLAKNIQYF
CDR3nt: TGTGCCAGTAGTCTCCAAGCGGAGAAGCTAGCCAAAAACATTCAGTACTTC

j_gene: TRBJ2-3
abundance: NA
v_gene: TRBV27
d_gene: TRBD2
CDR3aa: CASSTVFGGASYTDTQYF
CDR3nt: TGTGCCAGCAGTACAGTATTCGGGGGGGCATCGTACACAGATACGCAGTATTTT

j_gene: TRBJ1-2
abundance: NA
v_gene: TRBV13
d_gene: TRBD1
CDR3aa: CASSLETGYGYTF
CDR3nt: TGTGCCAGCAGCTTAGAGACAGGGTATGGCTACACCTTC

j_gene: TRBJ1-1
abundance: NA
v_gene: TRBV6-5
d_gene: NA
CDR3aa: CASSPADEAEAFF
CDR3nt: TGTGCCAGCAGTCCCGCCGACGAGGCTGAAGCTTTCTTT